A single sample is the source of the 10 T cell receptor beta chains below, sequenced in a study of shared clonotypes between healthy human individuals. Naive-designated CD8 cells lacked CD45RO, were positively enriched for CCR7, and omitted terminally differentiated effector memory CD45RA+ cells. Generated by immunoSEQ multiplex PCR, the TCRdb table keeps only in-frame clones and is missing some. This sample yields millions of clones, of which about 95% are seen a single time; roughly 1.1% belongs to the top ten. Sequenced sample: naive CD8+ T cells sorted from blood. The receptors shown here come from a man aged 18 to 29 in good health.

This chain links TRBV11-2 with TRBJ2-5; possibly TRBD2 for D (7 bases). Trimming stripped 7 bases from V and 5 bases from J, with 26 bases between. The CDR3 consists of 17 residues. Germline CDR1 reads SGHAT; CDR2 reads FQNNGV. The CDR3 here is CASTPLGGDTRMETQYF. CDR3 coding DNA: TGTGCCAGCACCCCATTAGGGGGGGACACGAGGATGGAGACCCAGTACTTC.

To note about this clone: Different DNA sequences within this sample yield the same CDR3. V usage is TRBV6-5 and J usage is TRBJ1-1; 7 bases line up with TRBD1. Per germline, CDR1 MNHEY and CDR2 SVGAGI. CDR3 length: 13 residues. V shed 6 bases, J shed 3 bases, and the junction held 4 bases outside the gene matches. The CDR3, as DNA: TGTGCCAGCAGCCCAGGGGGGTACACTGAAGCTTTCTTT. Translating it yields CASSPGGYTEAFF.

The chain couples TRBV6-5 to TRBJ1-1; D remains unclear. CDR3 size: 14 residues. V lost 0 bases to trimming and J lost 6 bases, with 11 bases between them. The V gene's germline CDR1 is MNHEY and CDR2 SVGAGI. CDR3 amino acids: CASSYSAGDAEAFF. The CDR3 DNA reads as TGTGCCAGCAGTTACTCGGCAGGTGACGCTGAAGCTTTCTTT.

The rearrangement joins TRBV2 to TRBJ2-2; D unclear. Germline V gives CDR1 SNHLY, CDR2 FYNNEI. This CDR3 is built from 13 residues. V lost 6 bases and J lost 5, with 10 bases in between. CDR3: CASREIQTGELFF. Here the CDR3 DNA reads TGTGCCAGCAGAGAGATCCAAACCGGGGAGCTGTTTTTT.

This chain uses TRBV10-3 with TRBJ2-2; 9 bases are shared with TRBD2. With V trimmed by 5 bases and J by 6 bases, 4 bases remained unmatched. Germline V gene lookup returns CDR1 ENHRY and CDR2 SYGVKD. This CDR3 contains 14 residues. In DNA, the CDR3 is TGTGCCATCAGTCAGCGGGGGGATTCCGGGGAGCTGTTTTTT. Its translation: CAISQRGDSGELFF.

Comments on this clone: The same CDR3 also results from other DNA sequences found in this sample. V and J are TRBV4-1 and TRBJ2-7, with 8 bases matching TRBD1. This CDR3 has 14 residues. With 3 bases clipped from V and 2 bases from J, the junction kept 3 bases outside the gene matches. CDR1 and CDR2 (germline): MGHRA, YSYEKL. The CDR3 DNA sequence: TGCGCCAGCAGCCAGCAGGGACAGGCCTACGAGCAGTACTTC. Amino acids: CASSQQGQAYEQYF.

The chain links TRBV7-9 to TRBJ1-2; tentatively, D is TRBD1 (6 bases). V was cut by 0 bases and J by 3 bases, with 20 bases left in between. Germline values: CDR1 SEHNR, CDR2 FQNEAQ (reference sequence). The CDR3 is made up of 18 amino acids. The CDR3 region has the DNA TGTGCCAGCAGCTTAGCATCGATGACCTGGGCAGGGGACTATGGCTACACCTTC. Translation gives CASSLASMTWAGDYGYTF.

This rearrangement joins TRBV10-1 to TRBJ2-3, with 9 positions matching TRBD2. CDR3 length: 16 amino acids. Germline V lookup: CDR1 WNHNN, CDR2 SYGVQD (reference sequence). The V gene end was trimmed by 3 bases and the J gene end by 3 bases; junction bases not matched to a gene: 7. The CDR3 DNA is TGCGCCAGCAGTGATAGTAGCGGGAGTGATACAGATACGCAGTATTTT. Translating gives CASSDSSGSDTDTQYF.

The V call is TRBV9, the J call TRBJ1-6; 7 bases match TRBD1. Per germline, CDR1 SGDLS and CDR2 YYNGEE. V shed 2 bases and J 8 bases; nucleotides not matched to a gene: 4. The CDR3 sequence is 14 residues long. The CDR3 spells CASSVGQPHSPLHF. In DNA form, the CDR3 reads TGTGCCAGCAGCGTGGGACAGCCTCATTCACCCCTCCACTTT. The full variable domain, with the rest looked up from reference TRBV9 and TRBJ1-6, is DSGVTQTPKHLITATGQRVTLRCSPRSGDLSVYWYQQSLDQGLQFLIQYYNGEERAKGNILERFSAQQFPDLHSELNLSSLELGDSALYFCASSVGQPHSPLHFGNGTRLTVT.

V is TRBV28 and J is TRBJ2-3; a weak D match, TRBD1 (5 bases). The V gene's germline CDR1 is MDHEN and CDR2 SYDVKM. This CDR3 is built from 14 residues. Deletions cut 10 bases from V and 10 bases from J, with 24 bases between. For the CDR3, the DNA is TGTGCCACATGGGGCTCGGACGAGACGCTCTCGCAGTATTTT. Translated: CATWGSDETLSQYF.